These T cell receptor beta chains were read from a single sample in a study of cytomegalovirus exposure and HLA in healthy donors. Only in-frame clones appear in the TCRdb table, and some are missing; sequencing was by immunoSEQ multiplex PCR. Among about 160,000 clones, more than 80% were seen once, and the ten largest hold over 10%. Sequencing used PBMCs. Receptors originate from a woman aged 45-60 years in good health and CMV-seronegative. The CDR3 runs from the conserved cysteine through the conserved F or W. The D gene is left open where the match is weak. Size is stated for part of the rows, as once, few or many counts, or as a class when the clone is expanded.

j_gene | v_gene | d_gene | abundance | CDR3aa | CDR3nt
TRBJ2-2 | TRBV30 | - | - | CAWVGGTGELFF | TGTGCCTGGGTCGGCGGTACCGGGGAGCTGTTTTTT
TRBJ2-7 | TRBV5-6 | TRBD1 | - | CASNDDRGLGYEQYF | TGTGCCAGCAACGACGACAGGGGGCTAGGCTACGAGCAGTACTTC
TRBJ2-2 | TRBV5-1 | - | - | CASSSSGGAGTGELFF | TGCGCCAGCAGCTCCTCCGGTGGGGCAGGCACCGGGGAGCTGTTTTTT
TRBJ2-1 | TRBV4-3 | TRBD2 | once | CASSRSSGRPDSYNEQFF | TGCGCCAGCAGCCGATCTAGCGGGAGGCCCGACTCCTACAATGAGCAGTTCTTC
TRBJ2-3 | TRBV5-1 | - | - | CASRAEADTQYF | TGCGCCAGCCGAGCAGAGGCAGATACGCAGTATTTT
TRBJ2-5 | TRBV9 | - | once | CASSPGGVTETQYF | TGTGCCAGCAGCCCAGGAGGGGTTACGGAGACCCAGTACTTC
TRBJ2-1 | TRBV7-2 | TRBD2 | - | CASSLDTSGHNEQFF | TGTGCCAGCAGCTTAGACACTAGCGGACACAATGAGCAGTTCTTC
TRBJ2-1 | TRBV4-2 | - | - | CASRDLAREDNEQFF | TGTGCCAGCAGAGACCTAGCCCGAGAAGACAATGAGCAGTTCTTC
TRBJ2-1 | TRBV4-3 | - | - | CASSQEWAMGEQFF | TGCGCCAGCAGCCAAGAGTGGGCAATGGGTGAGCAGTTCTTC
TRBJ1-4 | TRBV30 | - | - | CAWSVGGGDEKLFF | TGTGCCTGGAGTGTGGGGGGAGGAGACGAAAAACTGTTTTTT
TRBJ2-5 | TRBV7-7 | - | - | CASSLGVGVQETQYF | TGTGCCAGCAGCTTAGGAGTCGGAGTGCAGGAGACCCAGTACTTC
TRBJ1-1 | TRBV5-1 | - | - | CASSSDLNTEAFF | TGCGCCAGCAGCTCCGACTTGAACACTGAAGCTTTCTTT
TRBJ2-3 | TRBV29-1 | - | few | CSVVAGLSIGTQYF | TGCAGCGTTGTGGCGGGACTCTCGATTGGTACGCAGTATTTT
TRBJ1-2 | TRBV7-9 | TRBD1 | - | CASSLGDRENYGYTF | TGTGCCAGCAGCTTAGGGGACAGGGAGAACTATGGCTACACCTTC
TRBJ1-5 | TRBV19 | - | - | CASSPRFDWGNQPQHF | TGTGCCAGTAGTCCCCGTTTTGACTGGGGCAATCAGCCCCAGCATTTT
TRBJ1-2 | TRBV4-2 | TRBD1 | - | CASSGDRGGTAYTF | TGTGCCAGCAGCGGGGACAGGGGAGGGACGGCCTACACCTTC
TRBJ2-1 | TRBV4-1 | - | - | CASSQTRTAYQPTVEQFF | TGCGCCAGCAGCCAAACCCGGACAGCTTATCAACCAACTGTTGAGCAGTTCTTC
TRBJ2-1 | TRBV5-1 | TRBD2 | - | CASSLGSGGLGYNEQFF | TGCGCCAGCAGCTTGGGTAGCGGGGGGCTAGGGTACAATGAGCAGTTCTTC
TRBJ1-5 | TRBV19 | TRBD1 | - | CASSPGTGSNQPQHF | TGTGCCAGTAGTCCAGGGACAGGTAGCAATCAGCCCCAGCATTTT
TRBJ2-2 | TRBV29-1 | - | - | CSVNRVSTGELFF | TGCAGCGTTAACAGGGTTAGCACCGGGGAGCTGTTTTTT
TRBJ1-5 | TRBV7-2 | - | few | CASSLEGGQPQHF | TGTGCCAGCAGCTTAGAGGGAGGTCAGCCCCAGCATTTT
TRBJ2-2 | TRBV11-3 | TRBD2 | - | CASSREEGGELFF | TGTGCCAGCAGCCGGGAGGAGGGCGGGGAGCTGTTTTTT
TRBJ2-3 | TRBV29-1 | TRBD1 | - | CSVADRVVTDTQYF | TGCAGCGTTGCGGACAGGGTAGTCACAGATACGCAGTATTTT
TRBJ1-2 | TRBV5-1 | TRBD1 | - | CASSLEGGDEGGYTF | TGCGCCAGCAGCTTGGAAGGGGGCGACGAGGGAGGCTACACCTTC